The subject of this entry is one TCR beta chain. This sample is part of a study of blood T cell repertoires in COVID-19. Looking at the study overall: Both acute and convalescent COVID-19 samples were obtained from the United States, Italy and Spain. The cDNA or gDNA used as material had been derived from T cells, B-cell-depleted T cells, or PBMCs.

The V segment lost 4 bases and the J segment 4 bases; nucleotides outside the gene matches: 6. CDR1 and CDR2 (germline): ENHRY, SYGVKD. This CDR3 is 15 amino acids long. The Seattle site enrolled patients during active infection and followed them longitudinally. Authors' data handling: Reference gene primer amplification gave nucleated cell count estimates. Using immunoSEQ multiplex PCR, the repertoire was profiled, and TCRdb retains in-frame clones only, with some absent. The D gene and trimming were derived from the DNA, and the V and J assignments and clone size from that table. The table includes some 190,000 clones, about 80% detected once.

The source is a woman older than 75 with COVID-19, enrolled during active disease. The genes are TRBV10-3 and TRBJ1-1; 10 bases line up with TRBD1. The sequenced sample consisted of peripheral blood. CDR3 nucleotides: TGTGCCATCAGTGGGGGACAGGGGAGGAGCACTGAAGCTTTCTTT. It translates to CAISGGQGRSTEAFF.